A selection of T cell receptor beta chains follows, all from one sample in a study of neurological immune-mediated disorders. MiXCR, applied by TCRdb to the 5' RACE reads, yields one record per CDR3 protein. Here the sample spans 75,000 to 85,000 distinct CDR3 sequences, approximately 17% being singletons. Material for sequencing was PBMCs. The receptors come from a woman in her forties in good health. CDR3s include the opening cysteine and the closing phenylalanine or tryptophan. The D gene is left open where the match is weak. Only part of the rows carry a size: once, few, many, or a class if the clone is expanded.

CDR3 length: 12
V gene: TRBV6-5
clone size: many
D gene: -
J gene: TRBJ1-1
CDR3 protein: CASSSWDTEAFF
CDR3 DNA: TGTGCCAGCAGCTCCTGGGACACTGAAGCTTTCTTT

CDR3 length: 15
V gene: TRBV30
clone size: many
D gene: TRBD1
J gene: TRBJ2-2
CDR3 protein: CAWSGTTGPTGELFF
CDR3 DNA: TGTGCCTGGAGTGGAACGACAGGGCCCACCGGGGAGCTGTTTTTT

CDR3 length: 16
V gene: TRBV7-2
clone size: many
D gene: TRBD2
J gene: TRBJ2-2
CDR3 protein: CASSLTSGANTGELFF
CDR3 DNA: TGTGCCAGCAGCTTAACTAGCGGGGCGAACACCGGGGAGCTGTTTTTT

CDR3 length: 9
V gene: TRBV6-7
clone size: many
D gene: -
J gene: TRBJ2-7
CDR3 protein: CASSYPRGF
CDR3 DNA: TGTGCCAGCAGTTACCCTCGAGGTTTC

CDR3 length: 14
V gene: TRBV6-6
clone size: -
D gene: TRBD1
J gene: TRBJ1-2
CDR3 protein: CASSPGGFDYGYTF
CDR3 DNA: TGTGCCAGCAGTCCAGGGGGCTTCGACTATGGCTACACCTTC

CDR3 length: 15
V gene: TRBV5-1
clone size: many
D gene: TRBD2
J gene: TRBJ2-1
CDR3 protein: CASSLDSGGANEQFF
CDR3 DNA: TGCGCCAGCAGCTTGGATAGCGGGGGGGCCAATGAGCAGTTCTTC

CDR3 length: 15
V gene: TRBV5-1
clone size: few
D gene: -
J gene: TRBJ2-1
CDR3 protein: CASSGGSTFYNEQFF
CDR3 DNA: TGCGCCAGCAGCGGGGGGTCAACGTTCTACAATGAGCAGTTCTTC

CDR3 length: 16
V gene: TRBV6-5
clone size: -
D gene: -
J gene: TRBJ2-1
CDR3 protein: CASSYRTESSYNEQFF
CDR3 DNA: TGTGCCAGCAGTTACCGGACGGAGAGCTCCTATAATGAGCAGTTCTTC

CDR3 length: 16
V gene: TRBV5-1
clone size: many
D gene: TRBD1
J gene: TRBJ2-2
CDR3 protein: CASSLEGGTGTGELFF
CDR3 DNA: TGCGCCAGCAGCTTGGAAGGGGGGACAGGGACCGGGGAGCTGTTTTTT

CDR3 length: 13
V gene: TRBV20-1
clone size: many
D gene: -
J gene: TRBJ1-2
CDR3 protein: CSAATGSNYGYTF
CDR3 DNA: TGCAGTGCAGCTACCGGGAGTAACTATGGCTACACCTTC

CDR3 length: 13
V gene: TRBV5-5
clone size: -
D gene: -
J gene: TRBJ1-1
CDR3 protein: CASSLGRNTDAFF
CDR3 DNA: TGTGCCAGCAGCTTAGGACGGAACACTGATGCTTTCTTT

CDR3 length: 15
V gene: TRBV5-1
clone size: many
D gene: -
J gene: TRBJ2-1
CDR3 protein: CASSLPGPMGNEQFF
CDR3 DNA: TGCGCCAGCAGCCTCCCGGGACCCATGGGGAATGAGCAGTTCTTC

CDR3 length: 15
V gene: TRBV20-1
clone size: many
D gene: TRBD1
J gene: TRBJ2-3
CDR3 protein: CSANDGTGPTDTQYF
CDR3 DNA: TGCAGTGCCAACGATGGGACAGGCCCCACAGATACGCAGTATTTT

CDR3 length: 18
V gene: TRBV28
clone size: many
D gene: TRBD2
J gene: TRBJ2-3
CDR3 protein: CASSTQRLAGTNTDTQYF
CDR3 DNA: TGTGCCAGCAGTACTCAAAGACTAGCGGGTACAAACACAGATACGCAGTATTTT

CDR3 length: 15
V gene: TRBV7-2
clone size: many
D gene: -
J gene: TRBJ2-2
CDR3 protein: CASSLEGSDTGELFF
CDR3 DNA: TGTGCCAGCAGCTTAGAAGGGTCGGACACCGGGGAGCTGTTTTTT

CDR3 length: 14
V gene: TRBV7-9
clone size: many
D gene: -
J gene: TRBJ1-2
CDR3 protein: CASSLDGRLYGYTF
CDR3 DNA: TGTGCCAGCAGCTTAGATGGCCGGCTCTATGGCTACACCTTC

CDR3 length: 13
V gene: TRBV20-1
clone size: many
D gene: -
J gene: TRBJ1-2
CDR3 protein: CSASNQNVYGYTF
CDR3 DNA: TGCAGTGCTAGTAATCAGAACGTCTATGGCTACACCTTC

CDR3 length: 19
V gene: TRBV4-1
clone size: many
D gene: TRBD1
J gene: TRBJ2-6
CDR3 protein: CASSPKTSGTGTGANVLTF
CDR3 DNA: TGCGCCAGCAGCCCCAAGACAAGTGGGACAGGGACTGGGGCCAACGTCCTGACTTTC

CDR3 length: 14
V gene: TRBV20-1
clone size: many
D gene: TRBD2
J gene: TRBJ2-1
CDR3 protein: CSVKRASGGNEQFF
CDR3 DNA: TGCAGTGTCAAACGAGCTAGCGGGGGGAATGAGCAGTTCTTC

CDR3 length: 14
V gene: TRBV7-2
clone size: many
D gene: -
J gene: TRBJ2-1
CDR3 protein: CASSLRSGDNEQFF
CDR3 DNA: TGTGCCAGCAGCCTGAGATCAGGGGACAATGAGCAGTTCTTC

CDR3 length: 13
V gene: TRBV12-3/TRBV12-4
clone size: many
D gene: -
J gene: TRBJ1-5
CDR3 protein: CASSLAQRQPQHF
CDR3 DNA: TGTGCCAGCAGTTTGGCGCAGCGCCAGCCCCAGCATTTT

CDR3 length: 15
V gene: TRBV25-1
clone size: many
D gene: -
J gene: TRBJ2-1
CDR3 protein: CASSEAVSSYNEQFF
CDR3 DNA: TGTGCCAGCAGTGAAGCGGTAAGCTCCTACAATGAGCAGTTCTTC

CDR3 length: 14
V gene: TRBV20-1
clone size: many
D gene: TRBD2
J gene: TRBJ2-3
CDR3 protein: CSAGTSGETDTQYF
CDR3 DNA: TGCAGTGCCGGGACTAGCGGGGAGACAGATACGCAGTATTTT

CDR3 length: 13
V gene: TRBV20-1
clone size: many
D gene: -
J gene: TRBJ1-1
CDR3 protein: CSASKATGTEAFF
CDR3 DNA: TGCAGTGCTAGTAAGGCGACGGGCACTGAAGCTTTCTTT

CDR3 length: 15
V gene: TRBV20-1
clone size: -
D gene: TRBD2
J gene: TRBJ2-5
CDR3 protein: CSAREWLAGQETQYF
CDR3 DNA: TGCAGTGCTAGAGAATGGCTAGCGGGGCAAGAGACCCAGTACTTC